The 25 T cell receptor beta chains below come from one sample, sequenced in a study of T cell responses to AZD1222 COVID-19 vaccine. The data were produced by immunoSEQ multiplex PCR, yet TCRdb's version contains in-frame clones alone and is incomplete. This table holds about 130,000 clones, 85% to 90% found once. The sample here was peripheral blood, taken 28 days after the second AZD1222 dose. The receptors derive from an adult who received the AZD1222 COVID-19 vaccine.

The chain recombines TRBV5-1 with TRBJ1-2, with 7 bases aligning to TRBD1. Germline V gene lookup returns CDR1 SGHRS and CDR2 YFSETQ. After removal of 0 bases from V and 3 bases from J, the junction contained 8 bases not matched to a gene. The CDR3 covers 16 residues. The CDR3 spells CASSLARDSKDYGYTF. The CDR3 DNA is TGCGCCAGCAGCTTGGCTAGGGACAGCAAAGACTATGGCTACACCTTC.

The CDR3 DNA reads TGTGCCAGCAGTGAAGCAACCCTGGGGGTCTGGGGTGAGCAGTTCTTC. It is translated as CASSEATLGVWGEQFF. V and J are TRBV2 and TRBJ2-1; D is tentatively TRBD1 or TRBD2 (5 bases each). V lost 0 bases to trimming and J lost 9 bases, with 18 bases between them. CDR3 length: 16 amino acids. Germline CDR1 reads SNHLY; CDR2 reads FYNNEI.

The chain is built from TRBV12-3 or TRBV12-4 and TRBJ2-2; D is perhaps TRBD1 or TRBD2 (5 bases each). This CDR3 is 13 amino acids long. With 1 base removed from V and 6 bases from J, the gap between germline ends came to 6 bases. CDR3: CASSLGGSGELFF. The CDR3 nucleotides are TGTGCCAGCAGTTTAGGGGGGTCCGGGGAGCTGTTTTTT.

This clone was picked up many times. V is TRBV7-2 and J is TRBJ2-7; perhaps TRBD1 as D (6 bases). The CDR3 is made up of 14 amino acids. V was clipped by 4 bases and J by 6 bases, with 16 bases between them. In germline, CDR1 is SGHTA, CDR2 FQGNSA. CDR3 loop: CASSSNLQGVEQYF. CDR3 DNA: TGTGCCAGCAGCTCCAACCTACAGGGAGTCGAGCAGTACTTC.

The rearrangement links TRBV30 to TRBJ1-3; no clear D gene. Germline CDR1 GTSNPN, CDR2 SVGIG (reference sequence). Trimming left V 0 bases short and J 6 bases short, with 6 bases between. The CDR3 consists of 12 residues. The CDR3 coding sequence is TGTGCCTGGAGTGTACGAGCAAACACCATATATTTT. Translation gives CAWSVRANTIYF.

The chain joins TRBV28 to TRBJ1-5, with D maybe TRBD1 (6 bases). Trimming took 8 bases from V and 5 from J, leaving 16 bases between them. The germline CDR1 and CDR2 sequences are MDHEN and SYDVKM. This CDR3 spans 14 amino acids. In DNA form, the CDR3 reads TGTGCCAGCTTCCCCCAGGGGACCCATCAGCCCCAGCATTTT. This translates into CASFPQGTHQPQHF. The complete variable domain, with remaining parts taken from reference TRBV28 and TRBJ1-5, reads DVKVTQSSRYLVKRTGEKVFLECVQDMDHENMFWYRQDPGLGLRLIYFSYDVKMKEKGDIPEGYSVSREKKERFSLILESASTNQTSMYLCASFPQGTHQPQHFGDGTRLSIL.

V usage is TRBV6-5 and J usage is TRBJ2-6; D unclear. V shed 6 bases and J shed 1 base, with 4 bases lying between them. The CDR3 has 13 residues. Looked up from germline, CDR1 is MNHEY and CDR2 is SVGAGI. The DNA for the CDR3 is TGTGCCAGCAGGATGTCTGGGGCCAACGTCCTGACTTTC. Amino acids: CASRMSGANVLTF.

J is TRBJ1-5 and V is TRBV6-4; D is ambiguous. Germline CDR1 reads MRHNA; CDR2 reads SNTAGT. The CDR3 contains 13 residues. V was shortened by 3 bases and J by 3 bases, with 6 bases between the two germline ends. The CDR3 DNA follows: TGTGCCAGCAGTGAGAGGGTCAATCAGCCCCAGCATTTT. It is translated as CASSERVNQPQHF.

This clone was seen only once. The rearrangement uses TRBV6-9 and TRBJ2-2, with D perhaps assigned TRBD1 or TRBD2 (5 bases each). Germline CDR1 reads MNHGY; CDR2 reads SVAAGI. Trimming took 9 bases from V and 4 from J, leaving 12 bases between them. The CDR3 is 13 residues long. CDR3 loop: CASVREPTGELFF. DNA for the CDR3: TGTGCCAGTGTCAGGGAGCCCACCGGGGAGCTGTTTTTT.

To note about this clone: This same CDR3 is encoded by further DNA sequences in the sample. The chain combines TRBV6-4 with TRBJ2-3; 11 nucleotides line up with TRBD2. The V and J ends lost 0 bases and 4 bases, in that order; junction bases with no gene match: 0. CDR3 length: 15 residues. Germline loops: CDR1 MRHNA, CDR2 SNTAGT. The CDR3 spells CASSDSSGGADTQYF. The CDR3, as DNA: TGTGCCAGCAGTGACTCTAGCGGGGGGGCAGATACGCAGTATTTT.

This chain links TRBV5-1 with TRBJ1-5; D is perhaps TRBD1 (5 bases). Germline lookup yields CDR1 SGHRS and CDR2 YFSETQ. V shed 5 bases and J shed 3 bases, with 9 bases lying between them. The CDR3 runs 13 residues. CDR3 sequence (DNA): TGCGCCAGCAGACCGGGGCCCAATCAGCCCCAGCATTTT. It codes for CASRPGPNQPQHF.

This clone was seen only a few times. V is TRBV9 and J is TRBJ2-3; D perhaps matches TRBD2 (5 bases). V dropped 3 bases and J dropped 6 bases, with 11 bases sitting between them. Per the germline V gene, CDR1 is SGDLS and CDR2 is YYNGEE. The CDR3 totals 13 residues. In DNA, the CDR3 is TGTGCCAGCAGCGAAATAGACTACGATACGCAGTATTTT. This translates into CASSEIDYDTQYF. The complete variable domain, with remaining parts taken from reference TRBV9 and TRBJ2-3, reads DSGVTQTPKHLITATGQRVTLRCSPRSGDLSVYWYQQSLDQGLQFLIQYYNGEERAKGNILERFSAQQFPDLHSELNLSSLELGDSALYFCASSEIDYDTQYFGPGTRLTVL.

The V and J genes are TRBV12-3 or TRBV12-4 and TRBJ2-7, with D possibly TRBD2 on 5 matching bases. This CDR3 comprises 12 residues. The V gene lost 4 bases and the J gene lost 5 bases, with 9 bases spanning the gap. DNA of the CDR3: TGTGCCAGCAGTTCGAGGGTGCACGAGCAGTACTTC. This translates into CASSSRVHEQYF.

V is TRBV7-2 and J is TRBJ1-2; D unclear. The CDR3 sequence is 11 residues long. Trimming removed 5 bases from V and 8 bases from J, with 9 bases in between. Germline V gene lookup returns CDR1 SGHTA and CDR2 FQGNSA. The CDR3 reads CASSIPGGYTF. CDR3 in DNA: TGTGCCAGCAGCATCCCCGGGGGCTACACCTTC.

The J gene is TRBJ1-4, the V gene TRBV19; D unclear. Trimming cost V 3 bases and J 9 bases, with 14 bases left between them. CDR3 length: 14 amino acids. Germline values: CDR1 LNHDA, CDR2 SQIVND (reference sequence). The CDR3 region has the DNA TGTGCCAGTAGTATGTTTGAAACCAAGAAAAAACTGTTTTTT. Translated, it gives CASSMFETKKKLFF.

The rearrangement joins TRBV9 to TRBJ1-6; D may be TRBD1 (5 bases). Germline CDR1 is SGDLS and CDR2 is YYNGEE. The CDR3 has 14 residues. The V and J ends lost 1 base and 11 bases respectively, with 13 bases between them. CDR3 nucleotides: TGTGCCAGCAGCGTACAAGGGACCGGGACACCCCTCCACTTT. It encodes CASSVQGTGTPLHF.

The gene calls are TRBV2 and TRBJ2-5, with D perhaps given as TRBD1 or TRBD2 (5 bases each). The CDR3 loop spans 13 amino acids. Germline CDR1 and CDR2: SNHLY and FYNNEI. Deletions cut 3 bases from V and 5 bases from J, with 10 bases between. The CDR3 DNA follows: TGTGCCAGCAGTGATTATGAGGGGGAGACCCAGTACTTC. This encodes CASSDYEGETQYF.

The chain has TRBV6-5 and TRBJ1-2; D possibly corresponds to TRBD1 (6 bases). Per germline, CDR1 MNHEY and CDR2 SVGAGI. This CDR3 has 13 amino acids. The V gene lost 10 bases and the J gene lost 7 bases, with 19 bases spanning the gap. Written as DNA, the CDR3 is TGTGCCACAAGGTTTGGGGGGGCTCCTGGCTACACCTTC. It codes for CATRFGGAPGYTF.

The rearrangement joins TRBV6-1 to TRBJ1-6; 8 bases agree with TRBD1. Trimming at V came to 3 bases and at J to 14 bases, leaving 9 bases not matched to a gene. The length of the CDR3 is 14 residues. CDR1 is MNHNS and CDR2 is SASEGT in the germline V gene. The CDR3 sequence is CASSEANRGVTLHF. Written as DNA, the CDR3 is TGTGCCAGCAGTGAGGCCAACAGGGGGGTCACCCTCCACTTT.

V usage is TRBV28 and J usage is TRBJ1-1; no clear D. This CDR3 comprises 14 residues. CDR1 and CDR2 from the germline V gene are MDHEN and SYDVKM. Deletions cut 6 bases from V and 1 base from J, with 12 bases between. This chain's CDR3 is CASRWSAPNTEAFF. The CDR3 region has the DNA TGTGCCAGCAGGTGGTCGGCTCCGAACACTGAAGCTTTCTTT.

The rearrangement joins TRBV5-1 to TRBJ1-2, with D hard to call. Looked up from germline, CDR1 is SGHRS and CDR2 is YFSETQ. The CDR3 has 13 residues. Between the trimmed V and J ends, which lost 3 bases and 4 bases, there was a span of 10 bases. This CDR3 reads CASSSEWAYGYTF. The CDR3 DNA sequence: TGCGCCAGCAGCTCTGAATGGGCCTATGGCTACACCTTC.

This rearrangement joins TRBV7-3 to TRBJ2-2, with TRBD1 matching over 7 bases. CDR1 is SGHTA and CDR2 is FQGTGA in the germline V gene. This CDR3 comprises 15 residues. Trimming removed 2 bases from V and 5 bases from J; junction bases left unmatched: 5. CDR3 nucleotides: TGTGCCAGCAGCTTAGTGACAGGGATGACCGGGGAGCTGTTTTTT. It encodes CASSLVTGMTGELFF.

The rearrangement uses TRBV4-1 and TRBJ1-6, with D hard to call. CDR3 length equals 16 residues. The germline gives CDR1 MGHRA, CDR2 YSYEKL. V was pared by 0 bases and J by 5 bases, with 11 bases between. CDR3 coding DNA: TGCGCCAGCAGCCAAGATCGGGGTCCCAATAATTCACCCCTCCACTTT. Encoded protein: CASSQDRGPNNSPLHF.

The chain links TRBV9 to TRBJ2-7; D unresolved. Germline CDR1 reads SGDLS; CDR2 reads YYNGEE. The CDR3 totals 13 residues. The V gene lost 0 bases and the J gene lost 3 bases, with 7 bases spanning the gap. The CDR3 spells CASSVDLGYEQYF. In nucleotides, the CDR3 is TGTGCCAGCAGCGTAGACCTCGGCTACGAGCAGTACTTC.

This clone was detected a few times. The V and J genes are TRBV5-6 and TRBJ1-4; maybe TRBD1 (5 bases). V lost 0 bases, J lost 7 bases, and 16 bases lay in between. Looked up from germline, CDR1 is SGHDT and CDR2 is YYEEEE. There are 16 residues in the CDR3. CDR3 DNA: TGTGCCAGCAGCTTGGTTCCTGGGGGAGACGGTGAAAAACTGTTTTTT. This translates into CASSLVPGGDGEKLFF.